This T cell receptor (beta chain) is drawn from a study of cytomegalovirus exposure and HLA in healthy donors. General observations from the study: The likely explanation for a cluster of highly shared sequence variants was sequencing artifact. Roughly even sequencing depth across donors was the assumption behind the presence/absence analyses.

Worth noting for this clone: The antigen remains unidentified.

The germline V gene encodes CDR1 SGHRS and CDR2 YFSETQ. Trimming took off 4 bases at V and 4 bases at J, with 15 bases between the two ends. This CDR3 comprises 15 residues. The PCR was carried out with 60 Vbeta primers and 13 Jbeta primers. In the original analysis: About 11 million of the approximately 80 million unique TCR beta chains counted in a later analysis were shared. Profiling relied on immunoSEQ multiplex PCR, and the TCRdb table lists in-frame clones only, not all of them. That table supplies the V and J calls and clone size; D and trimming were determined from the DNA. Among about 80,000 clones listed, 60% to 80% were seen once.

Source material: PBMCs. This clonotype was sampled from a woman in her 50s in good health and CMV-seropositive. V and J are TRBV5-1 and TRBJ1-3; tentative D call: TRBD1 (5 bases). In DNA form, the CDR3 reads TGCGCCAGCAGCCCGGAGACCGGGGGGGGAAACACCATATATTTT. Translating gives CASSPETGGGNTIYF.